The 2 T cell receptor beta chains given below trace back to one sample, sequenced in a study of response to subunit inactivated influenza vaccine. Each CDR3 protein is one row after TCRdb ran MiXCR on the RT-PCR reads. The sample shows 500,000 or so distinct CDR3 sequences, approximately 15% of them seen only once. The specimen was CD4+ T cells sorted from PBMCs, collected 23 months after vaccination. The receptors stem from a man between 50 and 69 years old who received an inactivated influenza vaccine.

V gene TRBV7-9 combines with J gene TRBJ1-1; TRBD1 is a possible D gene (5 bases). The V gene's germline CDR1 is SEHNR and CDR2 FQNEAQ (reference sequence). This CDR3 has 17 residues. V was trimmed by 2 bases and J by 6 bases, leaving 22 bases between them. The CDR3 spells CASSLYGGSGGPPEAFF. DNA for the CDR3: TGTGCCAGCAGCTTATACGGTGGGTCGGGGGGACCTCCTGAAGCTTTCTTT. Full variable domain (missing parts from reference TRBV7-9 and TRBJ1-1): DTGVSQNPRHKITKRGQNVTFRCDPISEHNRLYWYRQTLGQGPEFLTYFQNEAQLEKSRLLSDRFSAERPKGSFSTLEIQRTEQGDSAMYLCASSLYGGSGGPPEAFFGQGTRLTVV.

This clonotype came up a few times. J is TRBJ2-3 and V is TRBV4-3, with TRBD1 as a possible D gene (5 bases). V was clipped by 0 bases and J by 8 bases, with 12 bases between them. The CDR3 extends over 14 amino acids. The V gene's germline CDR1 is LGHNA and CDR2 YSLEER. CDR3 sequence (DNA): TGCGCCAGCAGCCAAGACCAGGGTATGCCTACGCAGTATTTT. Amino acid sequence: CASSQDQGMPTQYF.